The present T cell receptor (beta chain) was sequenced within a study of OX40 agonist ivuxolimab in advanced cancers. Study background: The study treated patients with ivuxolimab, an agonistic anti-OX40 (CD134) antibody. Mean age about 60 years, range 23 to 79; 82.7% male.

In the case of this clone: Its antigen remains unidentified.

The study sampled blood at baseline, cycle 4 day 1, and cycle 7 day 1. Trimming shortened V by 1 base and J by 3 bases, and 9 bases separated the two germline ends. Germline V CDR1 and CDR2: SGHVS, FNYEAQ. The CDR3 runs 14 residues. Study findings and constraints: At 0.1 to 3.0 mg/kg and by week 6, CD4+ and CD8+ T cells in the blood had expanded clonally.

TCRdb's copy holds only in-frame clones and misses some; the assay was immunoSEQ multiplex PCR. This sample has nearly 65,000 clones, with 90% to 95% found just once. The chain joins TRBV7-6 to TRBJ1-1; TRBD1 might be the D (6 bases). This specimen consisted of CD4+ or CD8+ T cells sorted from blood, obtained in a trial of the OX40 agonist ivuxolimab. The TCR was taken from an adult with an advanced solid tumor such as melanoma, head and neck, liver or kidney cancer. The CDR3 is CASSLGGAHTEAFF. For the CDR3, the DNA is TGTGCCAGCAGCTTAGGGGGGGCGCACACTGAAGCTTTCTTT.